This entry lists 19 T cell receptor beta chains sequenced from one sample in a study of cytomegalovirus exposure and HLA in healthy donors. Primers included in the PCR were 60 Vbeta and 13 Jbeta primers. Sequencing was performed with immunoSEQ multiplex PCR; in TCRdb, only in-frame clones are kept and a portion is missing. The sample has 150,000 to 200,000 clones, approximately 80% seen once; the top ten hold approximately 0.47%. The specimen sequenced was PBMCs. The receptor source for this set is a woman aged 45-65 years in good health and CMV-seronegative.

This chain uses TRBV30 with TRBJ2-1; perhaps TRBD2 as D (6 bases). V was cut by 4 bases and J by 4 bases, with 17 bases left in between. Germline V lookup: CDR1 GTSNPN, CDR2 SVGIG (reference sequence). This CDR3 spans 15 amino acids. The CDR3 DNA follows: TGTGCCTGGACGGGACTCCGGGCGAGATACAATGAGCAGTTCTTC. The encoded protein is CAWTGLRARYNEQFF.

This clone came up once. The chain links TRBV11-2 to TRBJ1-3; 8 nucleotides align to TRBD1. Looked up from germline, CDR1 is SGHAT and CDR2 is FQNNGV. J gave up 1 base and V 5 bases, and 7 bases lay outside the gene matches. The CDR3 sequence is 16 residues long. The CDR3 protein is CASSRDRGFSGNTIYF. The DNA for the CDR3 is TGTGCCAGCAGCCGCGACAGGGGCTTTTCTGGAAACACCATATATTTT.

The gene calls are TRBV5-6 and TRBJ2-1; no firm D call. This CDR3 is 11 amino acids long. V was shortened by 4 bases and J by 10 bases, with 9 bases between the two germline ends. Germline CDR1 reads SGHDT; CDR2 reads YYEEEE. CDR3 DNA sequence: TGTGCCAGCAGCCAGATACGAGAGCAGTTCTTC. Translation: CASSQIREQFF.

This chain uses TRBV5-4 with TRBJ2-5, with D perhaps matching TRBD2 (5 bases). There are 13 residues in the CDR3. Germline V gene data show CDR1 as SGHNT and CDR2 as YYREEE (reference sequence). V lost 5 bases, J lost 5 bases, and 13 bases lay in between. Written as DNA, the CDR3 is TGTGCCAGCAGTCCCGGGGAGCGGGAGACCCAGTACTTC. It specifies CASSPGERETQYF.

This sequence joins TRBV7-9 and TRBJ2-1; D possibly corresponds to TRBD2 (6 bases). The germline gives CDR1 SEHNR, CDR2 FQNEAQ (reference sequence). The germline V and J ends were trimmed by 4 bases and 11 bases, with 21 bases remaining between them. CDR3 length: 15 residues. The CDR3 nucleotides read TGTGCCAGCAGCTCAGATCCGGACCCACGGGGGAAGCAGTTCTTC. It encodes CASSSDPDPRGKQFF.

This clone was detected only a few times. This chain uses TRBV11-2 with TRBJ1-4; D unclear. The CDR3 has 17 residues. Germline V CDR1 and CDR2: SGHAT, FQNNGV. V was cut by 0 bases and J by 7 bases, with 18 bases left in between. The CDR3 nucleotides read TGTGCCAGCAGCTTAGAGTCCGGCGGATACGCTTTTGAAAAACTGTTTTTT. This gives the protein CASSLESGGYAFEKLFF. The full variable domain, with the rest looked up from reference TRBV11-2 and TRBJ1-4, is EAGVAQSPRYKIIEKRQSVAFWCNPISGHATLYWYQQILGQGPKLLIQFQNNGVVDDSQLPKDRFSAERLKGVDSTLKIQPAKLEDSAVYLCASSLESGGYAFEKLFFGSGTQLSVL.

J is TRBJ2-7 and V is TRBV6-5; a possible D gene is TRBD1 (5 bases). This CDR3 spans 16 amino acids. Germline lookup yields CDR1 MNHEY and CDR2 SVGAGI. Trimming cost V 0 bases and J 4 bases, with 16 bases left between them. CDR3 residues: CASSYSRGWVKYEQYF. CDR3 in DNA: TGTGCCAGCAGTTACTCTAGGGGCTGGGTGAAATACGAGCAGTACTTC.

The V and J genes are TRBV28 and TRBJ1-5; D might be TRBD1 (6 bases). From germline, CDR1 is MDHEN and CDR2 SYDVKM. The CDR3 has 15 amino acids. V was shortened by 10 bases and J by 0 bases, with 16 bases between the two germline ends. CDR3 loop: CATVDRLSSNQPQHF. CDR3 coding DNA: TGTGCCACCGTAGACAGGCTCAGTAGCAATCAGCCCCAGCATTTT.

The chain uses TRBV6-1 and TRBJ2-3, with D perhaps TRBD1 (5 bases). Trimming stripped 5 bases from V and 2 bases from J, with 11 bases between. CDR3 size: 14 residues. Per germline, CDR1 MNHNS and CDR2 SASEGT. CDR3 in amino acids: CASSYGQFTDTQYF. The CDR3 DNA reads TGTGCCAGCAGTTATGGACAATTCACAGATACGCAGTATTTT.

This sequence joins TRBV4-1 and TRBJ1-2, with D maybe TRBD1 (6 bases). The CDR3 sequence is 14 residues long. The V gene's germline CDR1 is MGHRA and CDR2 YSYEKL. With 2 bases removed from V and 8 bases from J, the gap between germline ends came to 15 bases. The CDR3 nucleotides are TGCGCCAGCAGCCAACGGGACACTTTCGGAGGCTACACCTTC. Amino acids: CASSQRDTFGGYTF.

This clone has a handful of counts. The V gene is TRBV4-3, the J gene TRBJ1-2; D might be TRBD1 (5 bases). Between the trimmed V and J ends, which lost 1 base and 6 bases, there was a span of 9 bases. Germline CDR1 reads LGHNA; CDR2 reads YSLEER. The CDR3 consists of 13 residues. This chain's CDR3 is CASSQVAGDGYTF. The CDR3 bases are TGCGCCAGCAGCCAAGTCGCGGGGGATGGCTACACCTTC.

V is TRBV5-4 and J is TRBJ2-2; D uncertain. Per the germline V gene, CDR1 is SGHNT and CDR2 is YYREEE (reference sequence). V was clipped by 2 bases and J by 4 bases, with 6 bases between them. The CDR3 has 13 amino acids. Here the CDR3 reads CASSFASTGELFF. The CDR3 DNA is TGTGCCAGCAGCTTCGCGAGCACCGGGGAGCTGTTTTTT.

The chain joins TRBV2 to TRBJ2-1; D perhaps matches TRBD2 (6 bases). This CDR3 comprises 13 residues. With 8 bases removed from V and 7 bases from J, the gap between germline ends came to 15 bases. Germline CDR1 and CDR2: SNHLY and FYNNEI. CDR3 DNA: TGTGCCAGCGGGACGGGAGAAACTAATGAGCAGTTCTTC. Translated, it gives CASGTGETNEQFF.

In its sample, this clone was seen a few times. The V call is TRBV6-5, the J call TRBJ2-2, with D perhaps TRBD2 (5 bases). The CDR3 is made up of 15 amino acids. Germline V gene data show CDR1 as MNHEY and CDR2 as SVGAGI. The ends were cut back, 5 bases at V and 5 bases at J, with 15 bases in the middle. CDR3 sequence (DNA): TGTGCCAGCAGTCCAGACGAGGGCGGGACCGGGGAGCTGTTTTTT. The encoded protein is CASSPDEGGTGELFF.

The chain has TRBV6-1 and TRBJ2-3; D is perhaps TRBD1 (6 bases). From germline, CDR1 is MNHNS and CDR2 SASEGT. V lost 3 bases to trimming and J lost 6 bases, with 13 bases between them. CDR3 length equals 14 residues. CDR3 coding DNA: TGTGCCAGCAGTGATAGGGGGTTAGTGGATACGCAGTATTTT. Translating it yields CASSDRGLVDTQYF.

As DNA, the CDR3 is TGTGCTAGCAAAAGACAGGGGGCAGGAGGCTACACCTTC. Its protein is CASKRQGAGGYTF. The chain recombines TRBV12-5 with TRBJ1-2, with 10 bases that match TRBD1. V was pared by 9 bases and J by 8 bases, with 9 bases of the junction left unmatched. There are 13 residues in the CDR3. CDR1 is LGHNT and CDR2 is FRNRAP in the germline V gene. The full variable domain, rest sourced from reference TRBV12-5 and TRBJ1-2, is DARVTQTPRHKVTEMGQEVTMRCQPILGHNTVFWYRQTMMQGLELLAYFRNRAPLDDSGMPKDRFSAEMPDATLATLKIQPSEPRDSAVYFCASKRQGAGGYTFGSGTRLTVV.

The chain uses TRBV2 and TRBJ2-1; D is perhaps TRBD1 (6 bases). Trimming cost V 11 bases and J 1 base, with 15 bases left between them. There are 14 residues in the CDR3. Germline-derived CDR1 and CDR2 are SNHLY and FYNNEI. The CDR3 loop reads CAGRRTESYNEQFF. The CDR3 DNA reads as TGTGCCGGCCGTCGGACAGAGTCCTACAATGAGCAGTTCTTC.

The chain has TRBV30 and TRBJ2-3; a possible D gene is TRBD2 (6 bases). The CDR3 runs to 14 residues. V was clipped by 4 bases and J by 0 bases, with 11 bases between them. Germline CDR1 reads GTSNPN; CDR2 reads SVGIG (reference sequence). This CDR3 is CAWTSAGSTDTQYF. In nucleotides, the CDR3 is TGTGCCTGGACGTCGGCGGGGAGCACAGATACGCAGTATTTT.

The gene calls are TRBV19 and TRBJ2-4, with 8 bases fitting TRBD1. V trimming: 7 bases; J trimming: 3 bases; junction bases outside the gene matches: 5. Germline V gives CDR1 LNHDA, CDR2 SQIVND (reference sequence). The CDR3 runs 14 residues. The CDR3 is CASIEQGGKNIQYF. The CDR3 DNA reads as TGTGCCAGTATCGAACAGGGGGGCAAAAACATTCAGTACTTC.